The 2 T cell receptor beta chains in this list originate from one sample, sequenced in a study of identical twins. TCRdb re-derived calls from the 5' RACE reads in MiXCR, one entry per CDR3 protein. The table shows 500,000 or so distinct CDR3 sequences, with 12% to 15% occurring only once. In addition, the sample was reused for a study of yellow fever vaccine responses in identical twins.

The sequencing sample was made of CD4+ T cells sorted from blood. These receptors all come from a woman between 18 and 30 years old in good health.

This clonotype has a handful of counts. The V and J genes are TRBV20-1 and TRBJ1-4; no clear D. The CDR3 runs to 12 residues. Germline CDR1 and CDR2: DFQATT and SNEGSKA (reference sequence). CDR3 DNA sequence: TGCAGCGTTTCCAGGAGTAATGAAAAACTGTTTTTT. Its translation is CSVSRSNEKLFF.

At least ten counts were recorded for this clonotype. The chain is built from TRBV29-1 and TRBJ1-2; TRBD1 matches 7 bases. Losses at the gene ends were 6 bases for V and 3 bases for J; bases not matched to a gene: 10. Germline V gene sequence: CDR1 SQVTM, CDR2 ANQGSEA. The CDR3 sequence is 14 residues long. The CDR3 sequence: CSVAAGTEDYGYTF. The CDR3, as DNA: TGCAGCGTCGCTGCCGGGACAGAGGACTATGGCTACACCTTC.